This paragraph covers one TCR beta chain sequence. This was a deep-level run. Original analysis: Filtering differed, since immunoSEQ gave only junction sequences and no quality scores. Profiled with immunoSEQ multiplex PCR; TCRdb holds only in-frame clones, not every one. For V, J and clone size, that table is used; D and trimming come from the DNA. The sample has about 2.5 million clones; around 92% are singletons. Germline CDR1 WNHNN, CDR2 SYGVQD (reference sequence). The V end lost 2 bases, the J end lost 3 bases, and 11 bases lay between the germline ends. The CDR3 covers 15 residues. This entry comes from a study of shared clonotypes between healthy human individuals. About the research overall: Donors had three CD4 naive, three CD4 memory, two CD8 naive and one CD8 memory plate apiece.

Division of CD4+ cells produced a CD45RA+ naive subset and a CD45RA-negative memory subset. The chain employs TRBV10-1 and TRBJ1-5; D is uncertain. The TCR originated in a man aged 18 to 35 in good health. Some clones in this sample may be carry-over from other donors' samples. Sequencing was performed on naive CD4+ T cells from PBMCs. Subset given: CD45RA+ positively selected. CDR3 DNA: TGCGCCAGCAGTGAGGCAACCCCGCTCAATCAGCCCCAGCATTTT. Its translation: CASSEATPLNQPQHF.